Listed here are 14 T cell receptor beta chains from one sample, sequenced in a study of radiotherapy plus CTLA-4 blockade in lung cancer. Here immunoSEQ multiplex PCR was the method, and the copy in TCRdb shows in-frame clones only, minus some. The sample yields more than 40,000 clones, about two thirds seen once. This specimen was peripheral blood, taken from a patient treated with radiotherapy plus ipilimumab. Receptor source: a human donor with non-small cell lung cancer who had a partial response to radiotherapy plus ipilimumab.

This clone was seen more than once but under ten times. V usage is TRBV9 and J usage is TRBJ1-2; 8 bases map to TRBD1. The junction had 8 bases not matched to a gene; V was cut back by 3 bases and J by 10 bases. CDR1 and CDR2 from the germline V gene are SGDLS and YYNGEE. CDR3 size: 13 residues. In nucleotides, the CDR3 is TGTGCCAGCAGCGGGGACAGGTCAATTCCCTACACCTTC. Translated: CASSGDRSIPYTF.

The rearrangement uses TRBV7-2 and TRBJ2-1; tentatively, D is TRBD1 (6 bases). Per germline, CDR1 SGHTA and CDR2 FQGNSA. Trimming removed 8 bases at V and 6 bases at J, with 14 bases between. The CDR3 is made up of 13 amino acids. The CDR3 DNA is TGTGCCAGCGGAACCTCCAGGGGCAATGAGCAGTTCTTC. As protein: CASGTSRGNEQFF.

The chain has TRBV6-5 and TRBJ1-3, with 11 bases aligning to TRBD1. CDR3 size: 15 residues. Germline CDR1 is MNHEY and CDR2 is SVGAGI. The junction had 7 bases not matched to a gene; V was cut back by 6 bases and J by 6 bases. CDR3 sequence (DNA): TGTGCCAGCAGAGGGACAGGGGGACTTGTAAACACCATATATTTT. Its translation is CASRGTGGLVNTIYF.

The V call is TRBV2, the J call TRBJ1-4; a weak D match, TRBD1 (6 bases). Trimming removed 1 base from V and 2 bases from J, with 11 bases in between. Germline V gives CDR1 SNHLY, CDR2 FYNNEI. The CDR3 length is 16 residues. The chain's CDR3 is CASSEEGGFTNEKLFF. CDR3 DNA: TGTGCCAGCAGTGAAGAAGGGGGTTTCACTAATGAAAAACTGTTTTTT.

CDR3 bases: TGTGCCAGCAGCCCCAGTGGGGGGTCCTACGAGCAGTACTTC. Protein product: CASSPSGGSYEQYF. This chain links TRBV11-2 with TRBJ2-7, with D possibly being TRBD2 (6 bases). V was trimmed by 5 bases and J by 1 base, leaving 12 bases between them. The germline CDR1 and CDR2 sequences are SGHAT and FQNNGV. The CDR3 contains 14 residues.

The CDR3 nucleotides are TGTGCCAGTACAAACAGGGTTAATGAAAAACTGTTTTTT. This sequence encodes CASTNRVNEKLFF. The V and J genes are TRBV6-4 and TRBJ1-4, with TRBD1 as a possible D gene (6 bases). CDR3 length: 13 residues. Germline CDR1 is MRHNA and CDR2 is SNTAGT. Trimming took 9 bases from V and 4 from J, leaving 12 bases between them.

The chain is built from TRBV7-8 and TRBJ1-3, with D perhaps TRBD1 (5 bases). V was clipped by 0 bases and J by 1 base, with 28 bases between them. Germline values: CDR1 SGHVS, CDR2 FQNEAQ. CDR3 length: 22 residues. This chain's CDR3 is CASSLAQLGHALRPPSGNTIYF. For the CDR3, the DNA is TGTGCCAGCAGCTTAGCGCAGCTCGGACACGCGCTACGTCCCCCTTCTGGAAACACCATATATTTT.

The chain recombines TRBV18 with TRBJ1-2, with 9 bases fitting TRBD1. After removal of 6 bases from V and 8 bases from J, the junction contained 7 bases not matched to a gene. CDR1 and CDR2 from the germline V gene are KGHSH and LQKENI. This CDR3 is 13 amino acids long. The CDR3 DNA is TGTGCCAGCTCTCCAACAGGGGGCTCGGGCTACACCTTC. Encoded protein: CASSPTGGSGYTF.

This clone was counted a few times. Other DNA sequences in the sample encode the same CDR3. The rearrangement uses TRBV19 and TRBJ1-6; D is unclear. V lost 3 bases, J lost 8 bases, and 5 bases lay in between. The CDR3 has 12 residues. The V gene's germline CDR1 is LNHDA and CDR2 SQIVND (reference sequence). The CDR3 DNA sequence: TGTGCCAGTAGTATCAGTGATTCACCCCTCCACTTT. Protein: CASSISDSPLHF.

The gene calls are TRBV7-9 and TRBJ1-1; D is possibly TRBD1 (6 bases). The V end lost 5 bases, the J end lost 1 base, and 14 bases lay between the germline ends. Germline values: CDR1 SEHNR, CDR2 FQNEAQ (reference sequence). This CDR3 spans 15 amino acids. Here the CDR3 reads CASSVRQVSNTEAFF. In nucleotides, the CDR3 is TGTGCCAGCAGCGTGCGACAGGTTTCGAACACTGAAGCTTTCTTT.

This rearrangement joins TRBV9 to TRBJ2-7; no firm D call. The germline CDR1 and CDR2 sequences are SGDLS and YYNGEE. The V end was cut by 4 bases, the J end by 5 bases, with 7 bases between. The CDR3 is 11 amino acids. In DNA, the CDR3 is TGTGCCAGCAGCCCGGGTGACGAGCAGTACTTC. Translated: CASSPGDEQYF.

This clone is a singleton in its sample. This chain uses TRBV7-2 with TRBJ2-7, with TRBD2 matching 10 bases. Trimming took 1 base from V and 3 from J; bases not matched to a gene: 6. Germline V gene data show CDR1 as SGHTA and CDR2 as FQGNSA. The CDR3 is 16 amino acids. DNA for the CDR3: TGTGCCAGCAGCTTAGGATTAGCGGGGGGTTTCTACGAGCAGTACTTC. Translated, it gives CASSLGLAGGFYEQYF.

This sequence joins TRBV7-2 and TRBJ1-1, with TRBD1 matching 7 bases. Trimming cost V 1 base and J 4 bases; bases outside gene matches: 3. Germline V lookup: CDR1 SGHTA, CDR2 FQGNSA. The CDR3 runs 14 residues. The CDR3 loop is CASSLGQGVTEAFF. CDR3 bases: TGTGCCAGCAGCTTAGGGCAGGGGGTCACTGAAGCTTTCTTT.

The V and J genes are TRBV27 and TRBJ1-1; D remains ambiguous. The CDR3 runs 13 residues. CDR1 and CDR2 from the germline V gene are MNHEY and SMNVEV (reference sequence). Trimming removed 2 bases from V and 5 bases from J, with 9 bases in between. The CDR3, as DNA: TGTGCCAGCAGTTTACTGCGAGCTACTGAAGCTTTCTTT. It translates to CASSLLRATEAFF.